This is a list of T cell receptor beta chains from one sample in a study of T cells in Graves' hyperthyroidism and ophthalmopathy. Via MiXCR, TCRdb re-called the multiplex PCR reads, giving one row per CDR3 protein. The table lists a few hundred thousand distinct CDR3 sequences, roughly 15% of them singletons, with around a fifth in the top ten. Sample: blood. Receptors were obtained from a woman aged 30 to 39 with Graves' ophthalmopathy. The CDR3 runs from the conserved cysteine through the conserved F or W. The D gene is left open where the match is weak. Clone size is stated in some rows and not others, as once, few, many or a class when expanded.

CSARLGGNEQFF,TGCAGTGCTAGACTCGGGGGTAATGAGCAGTTCTTC,TRBV20-1,TRBJ2-1,.,many
CASSLAKDRQAQGAGNTIYF,TGCGCCAGCAGCTTGGCCAAGGACCGCCAGGCCCAAGGTGCTGGAAACACCATATATTTT,TRBV5-1,TRBJ1-3,.,many
CASSLGRAYGELFF,TGTGCCAGCAGCTTAGGACGGGCGTACGGGGAGCTGTTTTTT,TRBV7-9,TRBJ2-2,.,many
CASRPEVSYNEQFF,TGTGCCAGCAGGCCCGAGGTCTCCTACAATGAGCAGTTCTTC,TRBV28,TRBJ2-1,.,many
CAWSKQGLSYEQYF,TGTGCCTGGAGTAAACAGGGTCTCTCCTACGAGCAGTACTTC,TRBV30,TRBJ2-7,.,many
CASSLSAPNQPQHF,TGTGCCAGCAGTTTATCGGCACCGAATCAGCCCCAGCATTTT,TRBV27,TRBJ1-5,.,few
CASRPDSYSNQPQHF,TGTGCCAGCAGACCGGACAGCTATAGCAATCAGCCCCAGCATTTT,TRBV5-5,TRBJ1-5,.,many
CASSPPTSASYEQYF,TGTGCCAGCAGCCCCCCGACTAGCGCCTCCTACGAGCAGTACTTC,TRBV5-6,TRBJ2-7,TRBD2,many
CASSEYGWGQDGYTF,TGTGCCAGCAGTGAATATGGCTGGGGGCAGGATGGCTACACCTTC,TRBV25-1,TRBJ1-2,.,few
CASSAQGGGTEAFF,TGTGCCAGCTCAGCTCAGGGTGGAGGAACTGAAGCTTTCTTT,TRBV18,TRBJ1-1,.,many
CASSADAYTEAFF,TGTGCCAGCAGCGCCGACGCATACACTGAAGCTTTCTTT,TRBV7-9,TRBJ1-1,.,.
CASSLVPGAEAFF,TGCGCCAGCAGCTTGGTCCCGGGCGCGGAAGCTTTCTTT,TRBV5-1,TRBJ1-1,.,many
CASSQGYYNSPLHF,TGCGCCAGCTCCCAGGGATATTATAATTCACCCCTCCACTTT,TRBV4-1,TRBJ1-6,.,many
CASSQTGERDGYTF,TGTGCCAGCAGCCAAACAGGGGAACGGGACGGCTACACCTTC,TRBV7-9,TRBJ1-2,TRBD1,many
CASSQDWHSYEQYF,TGTGCCAGCAGCCAAGATTGGCACTCCTACGAGCAGTACTTC,TRBV3-1,TRBJ2-7,.,many
CASRPGQGYEQYF,TGTGCCAGCCGACCGGGACAGGGCTACGAGCAGTACTTC,TRBV6-1,TRBJ2-7,TRBD1,many
CASRKITSGPYNEQFF,TGTGCCAGCAGAAAAATAACTAGCGGACCTTACAATGAGCAGTTCTTC,TRBV28,TRBJ2-1,TRBD2,.
CASGLETANYGYTF,TGTGCCAGCGGTCTTGAAACAGCTAACTATGGCTACACCTTC,TRBV9,TRBJ1-2,.,.
CASSQRASNSPLHF,TGTGCCAGCAGCCAAAGAGCAAGCAATTCACCCCTCCACTTT,TRBV7-2,TRBJ1-6,.,few
CASSPHGGRRGGYTF,TGTGCCAGCAGCCCTCACGGGGGGCGCAGGGGTGGCTACACCTTC,TRBV11-3,TRBJ1-2,.,many
CASSLEATGGSYNEQFF,TGTGCCAGCAGCTTAGAAGCGACAGGGGGATCCTACAATGAGCAGTTCTTC,TRBV11-3,TRBJ2-1,TRBD1,many
CSARMHIQGGGIDTQYF,TGCAGTGCTAGGATGCATATACAGGGGGGGGGCATAGATACGCAGTATTTT,TRBV20-1,TRBJ2-3,.,many
CASRGGTGDYGYTF,TGTGCCAGCAGAGGGGGTACCGGGGACTATGGCTACACCTTC,TRBV25-1,TRBJ1-2,.,.
CASSDSTGKYNEQFF,TGTGCCAGCAGCGACTCTACAGGGAAATACAATGAGCAGTTCTTC,TRBV9,TRBJ2-1,.,few
CSARPYRGWGSTGELFF,TGCAGTGCCCGCCCGTACCGGGGGTGGGGTAGTACCGGGGAGCTGTTTTTT,TRBV20-1,TRBJ2-2,.,many
CASSFEWGSYNEQYF,TGCGCCAGCAGCTTTGAGTGGGGCTCCTACAACGAGCAGTACTTC,TRBV5-1,TRBJ2-7,.,.
CASSFRQGGGELFF,TGTGCCAGCAGTTTCAGACAGGGCGGCGGGGAGCTGTTTTTT,TRBV12-3/TRBV12-4,TRBJ2-2,TRBD1,few
CASSPLEGRDEQYF,TGTGCCAGCAGCCCGTTGGAGGGTCGTGACGAGCAGTACTTC,TRBV7-9,TRBJ2-7,.,many
CASSIYEGAVGMNTEAFF,TGTGCCAGCAGCATCTACGAGGGGGCCGTGGGAATGAACACTGAAGCTTTCTTT,TRBV11-2,TRBJ1-1,TRBD1,many
CASSQGFGGYNEQFF,TGTGCCAGCAGCCAAGGGTTCGGGGGATACAATGAGCAGTTCTTC,TRBV3-1,TRBJ2-1,.,many
CASREVETQYF,TGTGCCAGCAGAGAGGTGGAGACCCAGTACTTC,TRBV6-2/TRBV6-3,TRBJ2-5,.,many
CASSPDPRETQYF,TGTGCCAGCAGCCCGGACCCCAGGGAGACCCAGTACTTC,TRBV7-3,TRBJ2-5,.,few
CASRARGSNQPQHF,TGTGCCAGCAGAGCCCGGGGGAGCAATCAGCCCCAGCATTTT,TRBV28,TRBJ1-5,.,many
CASSTTGADEKLFF,TGTGCCAGCAGCACGACAGGGGCGGATGAAAAACTGTTTTTT,TRBV5-8,TRBJ1-4,TRBD1,many
CASSTTGGTLYNEQFF,TGTGCCAGTAGCACGACAGGGGGTACTTTATACAATGAGCAGTTCTTC,TRBV19,TRBJ2-1,TRBD1,few
CASSLASMVFAGELFF,TGTGCCAGCAGTTTAGCTAGTATGGTCTTCGCCGGGGAGCTGTTTTTT,TRBV28,TRBJ2-2,.,.
CASRRWGRTNSGANVLTF,TGTGCCAGCAGGCGGTGGGGGCGGACAAACTCTGGGGCCAACGTCCTGACTTTC,TRBV11-2,TRBJ2-6,.,many
CASSQGGANTGELFF,TGTGCCAGCAGCCAAGGAGGGGCGAACACCGGGGAGCTGTTTTTT,TRBV3-1,TRBJ2-2,.,many
CASRGLSYEQYF,TGTGCCAGCAGGGGACTATCCTACGAGCAGTACTTC,TRBV6-1,TRBJ2-7,TRBD2,many
CASSPVGGAEAFF,TGCGCCAGCAGCCCCGTGGGGGGAGCTGAAGCTTTCTTT,TRBV5-1,TRBJ1-1,.,few
CASSFRTGLTGYTF,TGTGCCAGCAGCTTCCGAACAGGGTTGACTGGCTACACCTTC,TRBV5-6,TRBJ1-2,.,many
CASSLGRAGLGEQYF,TGTGCCAGCAGCCTTGGTAGGGCAGGCCTGGGGGAGCAGTACTTC,TRBV9,TRBJ2-7,.,many
CASRSSSYNSPLHF,TGTGCCAGCAGGTCGTCCTCTTATAATTCACCCCTCCACTTT,TRBV28,TRBJ1-6,.,many
CASSGGQGIVETQYF,TGTGCCAGCAGCGGGGGACAGGGGATCGTGGAGACCCAGTACTTC,TRBV9,TRBJ2-5,TRBD1,.
CASSAFRGSQPQHF,TGTGCCAGCAGTGCTTTTAGGGGGTCTCAGCCCCAGCATTTT,TRBV28,TRBJ1-5,.,many
CASSPADRPNQPQHF,TGTGCCAGCAGCCCCGCGGACAGGCCCAATCAGCCCCAGCATTTT,TRBV3-1,TRBJ1-5,TRBD1,many
CASRPPNYSGANVLTF,TGTGCCAGTAGACCCCCCAATTACTCTGGGGCCAACGTCCTGACTTTC,TRBV19,TRBJ2-6,.,.
CSARRDRITYEQYF,TGCAGTGCTAGGAGGGACAGAATTACCTACGAGCAGTACTTC,TRBV20-1,TRBJ2-7,TRBD1,many
CASSLKGREKLFF,TGTGCCAGCAGTCTGAAAGGTCGTGAAAAACTGTTTTTT,TRBV12-3/TRBV12-4,TRBJ1-4,.,many
CASSPTSGSTGYGYTF,TGTGCCAGCAGTCCCACTAGCGGCAGTACGGGCTATGGCTACACCTTC,TRBV12-3/TRBV12-4,TRBJ1-2,.,many
CACYRGHYSNQPQHF,TGTGCCTGTTATCGGGGACACTATAGCAATCAGCCCCAGCATTTT,TRBV30,TRBJ1-5,.,many
CASSLVDRASKNTEAFF,TGTGCCAGCAGCTTAGTGGACAGGGCCTCGAAGAACACTGAAGCTTTCTTT,TRBV11-2,TRBJ1-1,TRBD1,many
CASSFRTEQETQYF,TGTGCCAGCAGTTTCCGGACAGAACAAGAGACCCAGTACTTC,TRBV12-3/TRBV12-4,TRBJ2-5,.,many
CASSTSTSGGRETQYF,TGTGCCAGCAGCACGAGTACTAGCGGGGGACGGGAGACCCAGTACTTC,TRBV7-8,TRBJ2-5,TRBD2,many
CASSAGLAGGQETQYF,TGTGCCAGCAGTGCCGGACTAGCGGGGGGACAAGAGACCCAGTACTTC,TRBV27,TRBJ2-5,TRBD2,many
CASRPGAGEQFF,TGTGCCAGCCGACCAGGTGCCGGGGAGCAGTTCTTC,TRBV18,TRBJ2-1,.,many
CASRGEGGPGELFF,TGTGCCAGCAGAGGAGAGGGGGGGCCCGGGGAGCTGTTTTTT,TRBV28,TRBJ2-2,.,many
CASSLYGRATDRNEQFF,TGTGCCAGCAGCTTGTACGGGAGGGCTACGGACCGCAATGAGCAGTTCTTC,TRBV7-2,TRBJ2-1,TRBD2,many